This TCR beta chain was sequenced in a study of early T cells in non-severe SARS-CoV-2 infection. General study points: Private and CD4 specificities were missed by VDJdb matching, which favored anti-spike CD8 responses.

Notes on this clonotype: As yet, its antigen is unknown.

TCRdb re-called the 5' RACE reads with MiXCR, one entry per CDR3 protein. The table includes 65,000 to 70,000 distinct CDR3 sequences, 10% to 15% detected once. The sample comprised whole blood. The clonotype was recovered from an adult who was a healthcare worker with PCR-confirmed SARS-CoV-2 infection or an uninfected control (not recorded which).

CDR3 residues: CASSPTEQTQYF. The CDR3 nucleotides are TGTGCCAGCAGTCCAACCGAGCAGACCCAGTACTTC. This chain uses TRBV7-9 with TRBJ2-5; D remains unclear. CDR3 length: 12 residues. Germline CDR1 reads SEHNR; CDR2 reads FQNEAQ (reference sequence). V shed 6 bases and J shed 6 bases, with 11 bases lying between them.